The present T cell receptor (beta chain) was sequenced within a study of a mutant IDH1 vaccine in newly diagnosed glioma. At the level of the study: Vaccination began 4-6 weeks post radiotherapy alone, or with temozolomide cycles. Among treated patients, 62.5% were male and around 38% female, and mean age was approximately 40 years. V12 occurred at week 35 and V13 at week 47.

The CDR3 has 14 amino acids. V was pared by 4 bases and J by 4 bases, with 13 bases between. Germline V gene sequence: CDR1 MDHEN, CDR2 SYDVKM. This table comes from immunoSEQ multiplex PCR, and its TCRdb copy is limited to in-frame clones, with some not included. The sample has around 84,000 clones, over 75% seen once. Turning to this clone: Antigen: not known.

Time point denoted: week 47, end of study. The study gave 300 ug of mutant IDH1 20-mer peptide per vaccine dose, with topical imiquimod. The source material was PBMCs, sampled from a glioma patient whose treatment included an IDH1 peptide vaccine. This TCR derives from a man aged 35 to 55 with glioma. This chain joins TRBV28 and TRBJ1-1; maybe TRBD1 (5 bases). The CDR3 coding sequence is TGTGCCAGCAGTTCGTCGGGACGGGGCACTGAAGCTTTCTTT. This codes for CASSSSGRGTEAFF.